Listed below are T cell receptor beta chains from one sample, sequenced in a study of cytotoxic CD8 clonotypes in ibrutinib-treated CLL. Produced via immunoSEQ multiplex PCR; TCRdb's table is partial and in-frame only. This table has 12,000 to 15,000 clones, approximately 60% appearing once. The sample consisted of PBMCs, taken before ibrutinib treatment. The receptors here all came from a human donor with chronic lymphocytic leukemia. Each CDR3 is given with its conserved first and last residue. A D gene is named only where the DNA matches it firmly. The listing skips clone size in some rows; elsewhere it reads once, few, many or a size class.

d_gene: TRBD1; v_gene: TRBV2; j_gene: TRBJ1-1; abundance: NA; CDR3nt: TGTGCCAGCAGCGTACACCTACGGGGACAGGGGTCTGCCAACACTGAAGCTTTCTTT; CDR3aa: CASSVHLRGQGSANTEAFF
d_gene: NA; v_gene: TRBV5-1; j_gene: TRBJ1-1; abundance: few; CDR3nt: TGCGCCAGCAGCTTGACAGATCCAAGACAGGAAGCTTTCTTT; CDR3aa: CASSLTDPRQEAFF
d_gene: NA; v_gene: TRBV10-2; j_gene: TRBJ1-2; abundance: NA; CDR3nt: TGCGCCAGCAGCCACCAGATCCCTGGAGGCTACACCTTC; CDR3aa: CASSHQIPGGYTF
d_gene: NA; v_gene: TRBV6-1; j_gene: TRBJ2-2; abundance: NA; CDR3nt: TGTGCCAGCAATAAACAGATAGCGAACACCGGGGAGCTGTTTTTT; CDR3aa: CASNKQIANTGELFF
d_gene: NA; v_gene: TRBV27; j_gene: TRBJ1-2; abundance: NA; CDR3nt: TGTGCCAGTGGGACATTTACTTGGTACACCTTC; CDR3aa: CASGTFTWYTF
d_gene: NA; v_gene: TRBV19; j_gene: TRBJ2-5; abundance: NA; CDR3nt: TGTGCCAGTAGTATTAATGGGGGGACCCTCGAGACCCAGTACTTC; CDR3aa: CASSINGGTLETQYF
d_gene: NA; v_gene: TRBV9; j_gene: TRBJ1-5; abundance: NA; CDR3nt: TGTGCCAGCAGCAGGGCGGGCAATCAGCCCCAGCATTTT; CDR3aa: CASSRAGNQPQHF
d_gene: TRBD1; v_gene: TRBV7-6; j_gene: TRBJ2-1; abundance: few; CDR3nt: TGTGCCAGCAGCTTACGGGACAGGGGGCAAAATGAGCAGTTCTTC; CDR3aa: CASSLRDRGQNEQFF
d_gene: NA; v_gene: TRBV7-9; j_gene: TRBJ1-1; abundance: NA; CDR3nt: TGTGCCAGCAGCTTAGCCATGAACACTGAAGCTTTCTTT; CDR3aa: CASSLAMNTEAFF
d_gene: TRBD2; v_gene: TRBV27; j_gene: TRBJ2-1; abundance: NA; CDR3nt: TGTGCCAGCAGTCCGGGACTAGCGGGCGTCAATGAGCAGTTCTTC; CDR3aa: CASSPGLAGVNEQFF
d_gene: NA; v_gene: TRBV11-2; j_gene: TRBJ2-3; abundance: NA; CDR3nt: TGTGCCAGCAGCTTAGCTCGAGGCACAGATACGCAGTATTTT; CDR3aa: CASSLARGTDTQYF
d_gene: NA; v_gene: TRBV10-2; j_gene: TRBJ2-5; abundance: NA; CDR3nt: TGCGCCAGCAGTGAGGAAGCGTGGGGCCAAGAGACCCAGTACTTC; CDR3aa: CASSEEAWGQETQYF
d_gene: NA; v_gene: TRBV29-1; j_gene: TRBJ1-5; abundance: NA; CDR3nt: TGCAGCGCCGTAGAGGGTAGGGGCAATCAGCCCCAGCATTTT; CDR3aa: CSAVEGRGNQPQHF
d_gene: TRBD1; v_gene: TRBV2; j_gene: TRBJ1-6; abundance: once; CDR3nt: TGTGCCAGAGAAAGAGAACCGGGACAGGGGAACTCACCCCTCCACTTT; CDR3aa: CAREREPGQGNSPLHF
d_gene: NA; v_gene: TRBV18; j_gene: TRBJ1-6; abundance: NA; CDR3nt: TGTGCCAGCTCACCACCGTCCAGGGCCACTTCAAATAATTCACCCCTCCACTTT; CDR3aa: CASSPPSRATSNNSPLHF
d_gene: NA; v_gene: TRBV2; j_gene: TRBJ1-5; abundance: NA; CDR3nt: TGTGCCAGCAGTGAAGCATTAGGAGCCTATAGCAATCAGCCCCAGCATTTT; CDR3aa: CASSEALGAYSNQPQHF
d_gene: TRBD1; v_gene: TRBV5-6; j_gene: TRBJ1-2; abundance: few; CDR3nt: TGTGCCAGCAGCCTACGGACAGGGGGGAACTATGGCTACACCTTC; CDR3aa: CASSLRTGGNYGYTF
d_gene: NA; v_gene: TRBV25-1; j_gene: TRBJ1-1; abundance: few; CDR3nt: TGTGCCAGCAGTGAACACCAGGTTGAGAACACTGAAGCTTTCTTT; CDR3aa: CASSEHQVENTEAFF